This is a list of T cell receptor beta chains from one sample in a study of spatial heterogeneity in lung cancer. TCRdb re-called the 5' RACE reads through MiXCR, storing one row per CDR3 protein. The table records fewer than 25,000 distinct CDR3 sequences, approximately 3.3% of them present only once. Sequencing was performed on PBMCs, taken at surgery. These receptors were taken from a female donor with early-stage non-small cell lung cancer. The CDR3 runs from the conserved cysteine through the conserved F or W. Each record gives: CDR3 protein, CDR3 DNA, V gene, clone size, J gene, D gene. The D gene is left open where the match is weak. Clone size is stated in some rows and not others, as once, few, many or a class when expanded.

CASRSTWARGLGELFF TGTGCCAGCAGATCAACTTGGGCCAGGGGATTAGGGGAGCTGTTTTTT TRBV27 many TRBJ2-2 NA
CASSSPGQGIYEQYF TGCGCCAGCAGCTCCCCGGGACAGGGAATTTACGAGCAGTACTTC TRBV5-1 many TRBJ2-7 TRBD1
CASSFGQTASGRDEQYF TGTGCCAGCAGCTTTGGTCAGACAGCTAGCGGGAGAGACGAGCAGTACTTC TRBV7-9 medium-sized TRBJ2-7 TRBD2
CASSLQGEINSPLHF TGTGCCAGCAGCTTACAGGGAGAAATTAATTCACCCCTCCACTTT TRBV7-9 many TRBJ1-6 NA
CASRGQLGTQYF TGTGCCAGCCGGGGACAGCTAGGGACCCAGTACTTC TRBV6-1 many TRBJ2-5 TRBD1
CASSPTASYEQYF TGTGCCAGCAGCCCCACCGCCAGTTACGAGCAGTACTTC TRBV9 many TRBJ2-7 NA
CASSRGLAGSPGELFF TGTGCCAGCAGCCGCGGACTAGCGGGAAGCCCCGGGGAGCTGTTTTTT TRBV3-1 few TRBJ2-2 TRBD2
CASSYNQETQYF TGTGCCAGCAGTTATAACCAAGAGACCCAGTACTTC TRBV12-3/TRBV12-4 many TRBJ2-5 NA
CSAGSGTKDTQYF TGCAGCGCTGGCAGCGGGACGAAGGATACGCAGTATTTT TRBV29-1 many TRBJ2-3 TRBD2
CASSDWRSNTQYF TGTGCCAGCAGCGATTGGCGTTCAAATACGCAGTATTTT TRBV11-1 many TRBJ2-3 NA
CASSPPRGNEQYF TGTGCCAGCAGTCCCCCGCGAGGGAACGAGCAGTACTTC TRBV13 many TRBJ2-7 NA
CATSPGGRGTGELFF TGTGCCACCTCACCAGGCGGTAGGGGCACCGGGGAGCTGTTTTTT TRBV24-1 many TRBJ2-2 NA
CASSRQGEGYNEQFF TGTGCCAGCAGCAGACAGGGAGAGGGATACAATGAGCAGTTCTTC TRBV5-5 many TRBJ2-1 TRBD1
CASSPGTVEQYF TGTGCCAGCAGCCCAGGGACAGTAGAGCAGTACTTC TRBV9 many TRBJ2-7 TRBD1
CASTLYGSEQFF TGTGCCAGCACCCTGTACGGGAGTGAGCAGTTCTTC TRBV28 many TRBJ2-1 NA
CASSLDRAWTEAFF TGTGCCAGCAGCTTGGACCGAGCCTGGACTGAAGCTTTCTTT TRBV5-6 many TRBJ1-1 NA
CASSSDRVETQYF TGTGCCAGCAGCTCGGACAGGGTCGAGACCCAGTACTTC TRBV28 medium-sized TRBJ2-5 TRBD1
CATSDSRLGPGLSNTGELFF TGTGCCACCAGTGATTCACGCTTGGGGCCGGGACTATCGAACACCGGGGAGCTGTTTTTT TRBV24-1 many TRBJ2-2 TRBD2
CSARPPTGVAEQYF TGCAGTGCTAGACCGCCGACAGGGGTGGCTGAGCAGTACTTC TRBV20-1 many TRBJ2-7 TRBD1
CASSYPAPLAGGGYEQYF TGTGCCAGCAGTTACCCCGCCCCCTTAGCGGGAGGAGGCTACGAGCAGTACTTC TRBV6-5 many TRBJ2-7 TRBD2
CSATLAGENEQFF TGCAGTGCGACACTAGCGGGAGAGAATGAGCAGTTCTTC TRBV20-1 many TRBJ2-1 TRBD2
CASRGPGRAFF TGTGCCAGCAGGGGTCCCGGGCGCGCTTTCTTT TRBV6-1 many TRBJ1-1 NA
CASSSGPGLTLYF TGTGCCAGCAGTTCCGGACCGGGACTCACCTTATACTTC TRBV12-3/TRBV12-4 many TRBJ2-4 NA
CATSILYNEQFF TGTGCCACCAGCATACTGTACAATGAGCAGTTCTTC TRBV15 many TRBJ2-1 NA
CASSRTSGSWDIQYF TGTGCCAGCAGCCGGACTAGCGGGAGTTGGGACATTCAGTACTTC TRBV6-5 few TRBJ2-4 TRBD2
CASSLRRGTDTQYF TGTGCCAGCAGTTTAAGACGTGGCACAGATACGCAGTATTTT TRBV27 many TRBJ2-3 NA
CASSLALEQFF TGTGCCAGCAGTTTGGCTTTGGAGCAGTTCTTC TRBV6-2/TRBV6-3 medium-sized TRBJ2-1 NA
CASSQLSLSLSYGYTF TGTGCCAGCAGCCAATTAAGTTTATCACTGTCCTATGGCTACACCTTC TRBV7-8 few TRBJ1-2 NA
CASSLLQQAFTDTQYF TGTGCCAGCAGTCTTCTCCAGCAGGCCTTCACAGATACGCAGTATTTT TRBV27 many TRBJ2-3 NA
CASTLTGLHYEQYF TGTGCCAGCACCCTCACCGGCCTCCACTACGAGCAGTACTTC TRBV2 many TRBJ2-7 NA
CDSLERERSYNEQFF TGTGACAGCCTAGAGCGGGAGCGATCCTACAATGAGCAGTTCTTC TRBV2 NA TRBJ2-1 TRBD2
CASSLDRGLAISSYEQYF TGTGCCAGCAGCTTAGATAGGGGACTAGCAATTTCTTCCTACGAGCAGTACTTC TRBV7-2 many TRBJ2-7 TRBD2
CASSLKGTGSGANVLTF TGTGCCAGCAGCTTAAAGGGGACAGGGTCAGGGGCCAACGTCCTGACTTTC TRBV7-3 many TRBJ2-6 TRBD1
CASSPVGGLSYEQYF TGTGCCAGCTCACCCGTGGGCGGTCTTTCCTACGAGCAGTACTTC TRBV18 many TRBJ2-7 NA
CASSPLAGGGTDTQYF TGTGCCAGCAGCCCTCTAGCGGGGGGCGGCACAGATACGCAGTATTTT TRBV3-1 few TRBJ2-3 TRBD2
CSARTSGTYYEQYF TGCAGTGCTAGGACTAGCGGAACCTATTACGAGCAGTACTTC TRBV20-1 many TRBJ2-7 TRBD2
CASSLDGATYGYTF TGCGCCAGCAGCTTGGACGGAGCTACCTATGGCTACACCTTC TRBV5-1 many TRBJ1-2 NA
CASSLAVADTQYF TGTGCCAGCAGCTTGGCAGTGGCAGATACGCAGTATTTT TRBV7-6 many TRBJ2-3 NA
CASSQARDHRRFF TGCGCCAGCAGCCAAGCCCGGGACCACCGGCGGTTCTTC TRBV4-1 many TRBJ2-1 NA
CASGRPVGDTQYF TGTGCCAGCGGCCGTCCTGTAGGGGATACGCAGTATTTT TRBV12-3/TRBV12-4 many TRBJ2-3 NA